What follows are 17 T cell receptor beta chains derived from one specimen sequenced in a study of T cells in Graves' hyperthyroidism and ophthalmopathy. Amplified TCR beta CDR3 regions came from RNA transcripts. Primed by the HTBI set, a first-round RT-PCR was run on the TCR CDR3. TCRdb itself ran the multiplex PCR reads through MiXCR, one entry per CDR3 protein. The data show about 400,000 distinct CDR3 sequences, roughly 15% seen once. The sequencing input was blood. These receptor sequences come from a woman in her twenties or thirties with Graves' ophthalmopathy.

This chain's CDR3 is CASSQDSGVEFF. DNA of the CDR3: TGTGCCAGCAGCCAAGATTCGGGAGTAGAGTTCTTC. The rearrangement uses TRBV3-1 and TRBJ2-1; D is possibly TRBD2 (6 bases). This CDR3 contains 12 residues. Trimming removed 0 bases from V and 14 bases from J, with 11 bases in between. Per the germline V gene, CDR1 is LGHDT and CDR2 is YNNKEL (reference sequence).

This clonotype was counted at least ten times. The chain uses TRBV4-1 and TRBJ1-1; no firm D call. This CDR3 spans 14 amino acids. Trimming cost V 2 bases and J 1 base, with 8 bases left between them. Looked up from germline, CDR1 is MGHRA and CDR2 is YSYEKL. The CDR3, as DNA: TGCGCCAGCAGCCAATACCTAGCGAACACTGAAGCTTTCTTT. Protein sequence: CASSQYLANTEAFF.

This clonotype was detected many times. J is TRBJ1-2 and V is TRBV6-1; tentative D call: TRBD1 (5 bases). Trimming removed 5 bases at V and 4 bases at J, with 14 bases between. Per germline, CDR1 MNHNS and CDR2 SASEGT. The CDR3 is 14 amino acids. The CDR3 spells CASSFSGTAYGYTF. DNA of the CDR3: TGTGCCAGCAGTTTCAGCGGGACGGCCTATGGCTACACCTTC.

This clonotype was recorded at least ten times. The rearrangement uses TRBV7-9 and TRBJ2-3; 12 nucleotides align to TRBD2. With 5 bases clipped from V and 0 bases from J, the junction kept 3 bases outside the gene matches. CDR3 length: 16 amino acids. The germline gives CDR1 SEHNR, CDR2 FQNEAQ (reference sequence). The CDR3 coding sequence is TGTGCCAGCAGCGCCGGACTAGCGGGGAGCACAGATACGCAGTATTTT. As protein: CASSAGLAGSTDTQYF. The entire variable domain, with the rest obtained from reference TRBV7-9 and TRBJ2-3, is as follows: DTGVSQNPRHKITKRGQNVTFRCDPISEHNRLYWYRQTLGQGPEFLTYFQNEAQLEKSRLLSDRFSAERPKGSFSTLEIQRTEQGDSAMYLCASSAGLAGSTDTQYFGPGTRLTVL.

In regard to this clonotype: The final CDR3 position lacks the conserved phenylalanine or tryptophan, pointing to a likely read error. The rearrangement joins TRBV12-3 or TRBV12-4 to TRBJ2-5; D remains ambiguous. The CDR3 runs 11 residues. V lost 5 bases and J 4 bases, leaving 5 bases between the germline ends. The DNA for the CDR3 is TGTGCCAGCAGTGCCGGAGAGACCCAGTACCTC. This sequence encodes CASSAGETQYL.

This clonotype was observed many times. The chain employs TRBV11-2 and TRBJ1-1; 7 nucleotides line up with TRBD1. There are 15 residues in the CDR3. The V segment lost 5 bases and the J segment 1 base; nucleotides outside the gene matches: 7. CDR1 and CDR2 (germline): SGHAT, FQNNGV. The CDR3, as DNA: TGTGCCAGCAGCCACCCGACAGGGACGAACACTGAAGCTTTCTTT. As protein: CASSHPTGTNTEAFF.

This clonotype has ten or more counts. The chain links TRBV4-2 to TRBJ2-7; 9 bases fit TRBD1. V was clipped by 7 bases and J by 6 bases; unmatched bases: 10. Germline V lookup: CDR1 LGHNA, CDR2 YNFKEQ. The CDR3 is made up of 14 amino acids. DNA of the CDR3: TGTGCCAGCAAAGGGAGGACAGGGGAGGGCGAGCAGTACTTC. This sequence encodes CASKGRTGEGEQYF.

The table lists this clonotype with a few counts. The chain links TRBV28 to TRBJ1-4, with D uncertain. CDR3 length: 16 residues. Trimming removed 6 bases at V and 5 bases at J, with 19 bases between. CDR1 is MDHEN and CDR2 is SYDVKM in the germline V gene. The CDR3 reads CASSPRLGGWNEKLFF. The CDR3 DNA follows: TGTGCCAGCAGCCCCCGCTTGGGTGGTTGGAATGAAAAACTGTTTTTT.

The gene calls are TRBV7-8 and TRBJ1-2, with 8 bases matching TRBD1. The CDR3 is 17 residues long. The ends lost 1 base at V and 4 bases at J; junction bases unmatched: 11. Germline values: CDR1 SGHVS, CDR2 FQNEAQ. The CDR3 nucleotides read TGTGCCAGCAGCTTAGTTCAGGGGGCCAATATTTTCTATGGCTACACCTTC. It codes for CASSLVQGANIFYGYTF.

This clonotype was recorded a few times. The rearrangement uses TRBV25-1 and TRBJ1-2, with a weak D call TRBD1 (5 bases). V shed 0 bases and J shed 8 bases, with 19 bases lying between them. CDR3 length equals 16 residues. Looked up from germline, CDR1 is MGHDK and CDR2 is SYGVNS. The CDR3 protein is CASSEYNPNRGYGYTF. The CDR3 nucleotides read TGTGCCAGCAGTGAATATAATCCCAATAGGGGTTACGGCTACACCTTC.

Ten or more counts support this clonotype. The chain carries TRBV28 and TRBJ2-3; unclear D gene. Trimming removed 6 bases at V and 6 bases at J, with 10 bases between. The CDR3 loop spans 12 amino acids. Germline lookup yields CDR1 MDHEN and CDR2 SYDVKM. Here the CDR3 DNA reads TGTGCCAGCAGCCGAGTCCCGGATACGCAGTATTTT. Amino acids: CASSRVPDTQYF.

This clonotype was observed at least ten times. The rearrangement joins TRBV28 to TRBJ2-1, with 9 bases lining up with TRBD1. The J segment lost 5 bases and the V segment lost 8 bases, leaving 13 bases of the junction unmatched. This CDR3 is 16 amino acids long. Germline V gene sequence: CDR1 MDHEN, CDR2 SYDVKM. CDR3 loop: CASGQGSILRDNEQFF. As DNA, the CDR3 is TGTGCCAGCGGACAGGGGTCGATTTTACGGGACAATGAGCAGTTCTTC.

Many counts were recorded for this clonotype. This chain links TRBV4-1 with TRBJ2-2; perhaps TRBD1 as D (5 bases). Germline V gene data show CDR1 as MGHRA and CDR2 as YSYEKL. Trimming shortened V by 0 bases and J by 4 bases, and 15 bases separated the two germline ends. The CDR3 is made up of 17 amino acids. CDR3 nucleotides: TGCGCCAGCAGCCAAGATCAGGAAGGGGTGGGCACCGGGGAGCTGTTTTTT. Its translation: CASSQDQEGVGTGELFF.

In this sample, this clonotype turned up many times. The CDR3 DNA follows: TGTGCCAGCAGCGCCTGGGGGCCCCCAGGCACCGGGGAGCTGTTTTTT. Its protein is CASSAWGPPGTGELFF. The rearrangement uses TRBV7-3 and TRBJ2-2; D is perhaps TRBD1 (6 bases). Trimming left V 5 bases short and J 4 bases short, with 17 bases between. The germline V gene encodes CDR1 SGHTA and CDR2 FQGTGA. CDR3 length: 16 residues. Together with reference TRBV7-3 and TRBJ2-2, the CDR3 gives the full variable domain: GAGVSQTPSNKVTEKGKYVELRCDPISGHTALYWYRQSLGQGPEFLIYFQGTGAADDSGLPNDRFFAVRPEGSVSTLKIQRTERGDSAVYLCASSAWGPPGTGELFFGEGSRLTVL.

As to this clonotype: The conserved closing phenylalanine or tryptophan is absent in this CDR3, likely reflecting a read error. This chain links TRBV5-4 with TRBJ1-2; TRBD1 aligns across 7 bases. This CDR3 has 15 residues. With 4 bases clipped from V and 0 bases from J, the junction kept 6 bases outside the gene matches. Germline assignment: CDR1 SGHNT and CDR2 YYREEE (reference sequence). In DNA form, the CDR3 reads TGTGCCAGCAGCCCTCGACAGGGCGCTAACTATGGCTACACCTCC. Encoded protein: CASSPRQGANYGYTS.

This clonotype was counted only a few times. This clone may be a read error of a much larger clone one base away. The J gene is TRBJ1-4, the V gene TRBV3-1; 8 bases are a match to TRBD1. Per germline, CDR1 LGHDT and CDR2 YNNKEL (reference sequence). The CDR3 has 14 residues. CDR3 nucleotides: TGTGCCCGCAGCTCCAGGGGGCGCGGTGAAAAACTGTTTTTT. It translates to CARSSRGRGEKLFF.

At least ten counts were recorded for this clonotype. The V call is TRBV11-2, the J call TRBJ1-1; maybe TRBD1 (5 bases). This CDR3 has 15 residues. The germline V gene encodes CDR1 SGHAT and CDR2 FQNNGV. V lost 4 bases to trimming and J lost 3 bases, with 15 bases between them. The CDR3 DNA reads TGTGCCAGCAGCTCGCCCCGACAGACACACACTGAAGCTTTCTTT. This encodes CASSSPRQTHTEAFF.